This T cell receptor (beta chain) was sequenced during a study of blood T cell repertoires in COVID-19. The V segment lost 5 bases and the J segment 0 bases; nucleotides outside the gene matches: 7. CDR1 is SGHVS and CDR2 is FQNEAQ in the germline V gene. The CDR3 runs 16 residues. Method: immunoSEQ multiplex PCR; TCRdb's copy keeps in-frame clones and lacks some. Altogether 430,000 or so clones are present, about 88% being singletons, with the ten largest covering about 1.5%. The sequence was obtained from a woman aged 18-29 years who had been exposed to COVID-19. The chain is built from TRBV7-8 and TRBJ2-7; 10 bases match TRBD2. Sequencing used PBMCs or T cells enriched from blood (not recorded which). The CDR3 bases are TGTGCCAGCAGCCCGTTAGCGGGAGGCTCCTCCTACGAGCAGTACTTC. As protein: CASSPLAGGSSYEQYF.